The 17 T cell receptor beta chains reported below all come from one sample, sequenced in a study of blood T cell repertoires in COVID-19. This table comes from immunoSEQ multiplex PCR, and its TCRdb copy is limited to in-frame clones, with some not included. The table lists around 160,000 clones, roughly 90% of them singletons, with roughly a sixth in the top ten. What was sequenced was peripheral blood. The receptor source for this set is a man in his sixties with active or convalescent COVID-19.

This chain connects TRBV2 to TRBJ2-2; 7 bases are shared with TRBD1. The CDR3 has 15 amino acids. The trim removed 6 bases at V and 4 bases at J, leaving 8 bases unmatched. Germline V lookup: CDR1 SNHLY, CDR2 FYNNEI. The CDR3 reads CASREQTGSTGELFF. CDR3 nucleotide sequence: TGTGCCAGCAGGGAACAGACAGGGAGCACCGGGGAGCTGTTTTTT.

This clone was observed a single time. The chain links TRBV2 to TRBJ1-2; 7 bases line up with TRBD1. CDR1 and CDR2 from the germline V gene are SNHLY and FYNNEI. The CDR3 is 13 residues long. V lost 5 bases and J lost 3; bases outside the gene matches: 3. The CDR3 spells CASSIGQDYGYTF. In DNA form, the CDR3 reads TGTGCCAGCAGTATCGGACAGGACTATGGCTACACCTTC. Full variable domain (rest looked up from reference TRBV2 and TRBJ1-2): EPEVTQTPSHQVTQMGQEVILRCVPISNHLYFYWYRQILGQKVEFLVSFYNNEISEKSEIFDDQFSVERPDGSNFTLKIRSTKLEDSAMYFCASSIGQDYGYTFGSGTRLTVV.

The chain uses TRBV18 and TRBJ2-2; D might be TRBD1 (6 bases). Germline V lookup: CDR1 KGHSH, CDR2 LQKENI. V dropped 3 bases and J dropped 1 base, with 18 bases sitting between them. The length of the CDR3 is 18 residues. CDR3: CASSPLQGHPMNTGELFF. The CDR3 nucleotides read TGTGCCAGCTCACCTCTCCAGGGACACCCTATGAACACCGGGGAGCTGTTTTTT.

V gene TRBV19 combines with J gene TRBJ2-7; no clear D gene. The length of the CDR3 is 13 residues. V lost 3 bases and J lost 3, with 9 bases in between. CDR1 and CDR2 from the germline V gene are LNHDA and SQIVND (reference sequence). The CDR3 DNA sequence: TGTGCCAGTAGTATTAGGTACTACTACGAGCAGTACTTC. Its protein is CASSIRYYYEQYF.

The chain combines TRBV10-3 with TRBJ1-3; 7 nucleotides match TRBD1. Trimming cost V 4 bases and J 0 bases; bases outside gene matches: 3. The CDR3 extends over 15 amino acids. CDR1 is ENHRY and CDR2 is SYGVKD in the germline V gene. CDR3 amino acids: CAISAGGNSGNTIYF. The CDR3, as DNA: TGTGCCATCAGTGCAGGGGGAAACTCTGGAAACACCATATATTTT.

This chain's CDR3 is CASSQREPTDTQYF. The CDR3 DNA follows: TGTGCCAGCAGCCAACGAGAGCCCACAGATACGCAGTATTTT. The gene calls are TRBV14 and TRBJ2-3; D is unclear. CDR3 length equals 14 residues. Trimming removed 2 bases at V and 2 bases at J, with 8 bases between. Per germline, CDR1 SGHDN and CDR2 FVKESK. Full variable domain (outside the CDR3, taken from reference TRBV14 and TRBJ2-3): EAGVTQFPSHSVIEKGQTVTLRCDPISGHDNLYWYRRVMGKEIKFLLHFVKESKQDESGMPNNRFLAERTGGTYSTLKVQPAELEDSGVYFCASSQREPTDTQYFGPGTRLTVL.

The table lists this clone with a few counts. This chain connects TRBV24-1 to TRBJ1-2; D gene unclear. Per the germline V gene, CDR1 is KGHDR and CDR2 is SFDVKD. There are 12 residues in the CDR3. V lost 4 bases, J lost 2 bases, and 4 bases lay in between. The CDR3 nucleotides read TGTGCCACCAGTGACCAGAACTATGGCTACACCTTC. It translates to CATSDQNYGYTF.

J is TRBJ2-5 and V is TRBV18; a possible D gene is TRBD1 (5 bases). CDR1 is KGHSH and CDR2 is LQKENI in the germline V gene. There are 16 residues in the CDR3. The germline V and J ends were trimmed by 3 bases and 4 bases, with 18 bases remaining between them. Here the CDR3 DNA reads TGTGCCAGCTCACCTTCAACACAAGGAAGGGGAGAGACCCAGTACTTC. Translation: CASSPSTQGRGETQYF.

The rearrangement links TRBV5-1 to TRBJ2-1; TRBD2 matches at 11 bases. The CDR3 runs 15 residues. Trimming cost V 6 bases and J 6 bases; bases outside gene matches: 8. Germline-derived CDR1 and CDR2 are SGHRS and YFSETQ. In DNA form, the CDR3 reads TGCGCCAGCAACATGTATAGCGGGGGGGCCAATGAGCAGTTCTTC. Translating gives CASNMYSGGANEQFF.

This sequence joins TRBV7-6 and TRBJ1-4, with TRBD1 identical over 9 bases. V lost 2 bases to trimming and J lost 3 bases; unmatched junction nucleotides: 7. This CDR3 comprises 17 residues. CDR1 is SGHVS, CDR2 FNYEAQ, per germline. DNA of the CDR3: TGTGCCAGCAGCTTACCTGAAGACAGGGGGGCTAATGAAAAACTGTTTTTT. This gives the protein CASSLPEDRGANEKLFF.

In this sample, this clone turned up once. The CDR3 nucleotides read TGTGCCAGCAGTGAATTGGGGTTCGGACAGGGGGCTCTGGAGACCCAGTACTTC. This sequence encodes CASSELGFGQGALETQYF. This chain joins TRBV6-1 and TRBJ2-5; 11 nucleotides line up with TRBD1. Germline CDR1 and CDR2: MNHNS and SASEGT. The V gene end was trimmed by 2 bases and the J gene end by 5 bases; junction bases not matched to a gene: 13. The CDR3 sequence is 18 residues long.

This chain connects TRBV10-1 to TRBJ2-5; 8 nucleotides match TRBD2. V trimming: 2 bases; J trimming: 5 bases; junction bases outside the gene matches: 4. This CDR3 contains 14 residues. Germline V lookup: CDR1 WNHNN, CDR2 SYGVQD (reference sequence). Here the CDR3 DNA reads TGCGCCAGCAGTGAGGGAGCGGGAGTGGAGACCCAGTACTTC. It codes for CASSEGAGVETQYF.

The chain recombines TRBV18 with TRBJ2-5, with 9 bases that match TRBD2. The CDR3 spans 16 residues. The germline gives CDR1 KGHSH, CDR2 LQKENI. V lost 0 bases and J lost 5; bases outside the gene matches: 7. CDR3 bases: TGTGCCAGCTCACCACCGGCAGCGGGGGGTCGGGAGACCCAGTACTTC. It translates to CASSPPAAGGRETQYF.

The gene calls are TRBV11-2 and TRBJ2-1; 9 bases align to TRBD2. The CDR3 length is 17 residues. After removal of 4 bases from V and 1 base from J, the junction contained 8 bases not matched to a gene. Germline CDR1 is SGHAT and CDR2 is FQNNGV. As DNA, the CDR3 is TGTGCCAGCAGCTCCCTGGGCGGGGGGGCGTCCTACAATGAGCAGTTCTTC. Its translation: CASSSLGGGASYNEQFF. The full variable domain, in which reference TRBV11-2 and TRBJ2-1 provide the parts outside the CDR3, is EAGVAQSPRYKIIEKRQSVAFWCNPISGHATLYWYQQILGQGPKLLIQFQNNGVVDDSQLPKDRFSAERLKGVDSTLKIQPAKLEDSAVYLCASSSLGGGASYNEQFFGPGTRLTVL.

The CDR3 region has the DNA TGTGCCAGCAGCGCCCCCGGGACAGAGAATGAAAAACTGTTTTTT. It translates to CASSAPGTENEKLFF. The chain has TRBV7-9 and TRBJ1-4; 7 bases map to TRBD1. The CDR3 extends over 15 amino acids. V dropped 5 bases and J dropped 5; count of bases not matched to a gene: 8. CDR1 is SEHNR, CDR2 FQNEAQ, per germline (reference sequence).

The V and J genes are TRBV5-1 and TRBJ2-3; the D gene is possibly TRBD1 (5 bases). The CDR3 runs to 14 residues. Trimming stripped 4 bases from V and 5 bases from J, with 14 bases between. Per germline, CDR1 SGHRS and CDR2 YFSETQ. CDR3 DNA: TGCGCCAGCAGCCCAACGTCAGGGCTAGATACGCAGTATTTT. This gives the protein CASSPTSGLDTQYF.

V and J are TRBV7-9 and TRBJ1-2; possibly TRBD1 for D (5 bases). Germline CDR1 is SEHNR and CDR2 is FQNEAQ (reference sequence). The CDR3 is 16 residues long. Trimming removed 2 bases at V and 6 bases at J, with 19 bases between. The CDR3 DNA reads TGTGCCAGCAGCTTACAGCCTACGGTAGGGGCCCATGGCTACACCTTC. Encoded protein: CASSLQPTVGAHGYTF.